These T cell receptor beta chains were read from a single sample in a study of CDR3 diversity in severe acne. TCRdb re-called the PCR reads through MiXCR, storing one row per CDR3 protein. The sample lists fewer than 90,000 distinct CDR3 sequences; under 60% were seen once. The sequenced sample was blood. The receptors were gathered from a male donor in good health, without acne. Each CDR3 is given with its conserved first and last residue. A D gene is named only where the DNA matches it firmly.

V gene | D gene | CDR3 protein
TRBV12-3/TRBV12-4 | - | CASSLGDGGDYGYTF
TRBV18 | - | CASSFLGILDKNIQYF
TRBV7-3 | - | CASSPDGNSGANVLTF
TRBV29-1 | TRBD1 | CSDIRGSNYGYTF
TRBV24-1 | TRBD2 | CATSTDTGLAGDEQFF
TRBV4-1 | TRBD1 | CASSQGRTGEQYF
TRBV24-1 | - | CATSEGARHEQYF
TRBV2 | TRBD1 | CASSAGGDTQYF
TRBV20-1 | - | CSARDQGTGELFF
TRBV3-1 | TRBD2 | CASSQPGLADTGELFF
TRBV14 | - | CASSRRLYEQYF
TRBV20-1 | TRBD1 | CSARDAVGGLYNSPLHF
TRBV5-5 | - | CASSRGDGETQYF
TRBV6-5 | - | CASSYSRADGSANEQFF
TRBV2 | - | CASRGTGYYEQYF
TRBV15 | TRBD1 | CATSSEDRGYYEQYF
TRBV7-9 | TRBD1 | CASSLGPTGEGYTGELFF
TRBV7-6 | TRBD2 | CASSLIREGDTDTQYF
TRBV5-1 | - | CASSFGTAPGNYGYTF
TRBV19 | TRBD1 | CASSRDREEFGYTF
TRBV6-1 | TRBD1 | CASSEAQGAFYEQYF
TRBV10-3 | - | CAICASSQQGPGSCEQYF
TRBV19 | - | CASSAAVEAFF
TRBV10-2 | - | CASSVIARTSGELFF
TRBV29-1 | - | CSVQVWAGYYEQYF
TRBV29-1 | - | CNGRLDQETQYF
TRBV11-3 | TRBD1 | CASSLGAGQGASNYGYTF
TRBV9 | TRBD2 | CASSVGLAGYTDTQYF
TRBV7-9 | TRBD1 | CASSPRTSGTAFYEQYF
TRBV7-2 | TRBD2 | CASSWGSGGGNEQYF
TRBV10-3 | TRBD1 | CAISESGQGGNTIYF
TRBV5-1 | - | CASSFDRNNEQFF
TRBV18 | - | CASSPPRTGELFF
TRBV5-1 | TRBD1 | CASSLWTGVPQAFF
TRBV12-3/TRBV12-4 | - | CASSPFQGETQYFGTGGSEQYF
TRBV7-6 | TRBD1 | CASSRGTGTAQETQYF
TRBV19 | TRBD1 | CASSTQGAEEKLFF
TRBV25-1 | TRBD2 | CASSGGLAKSYEQYF
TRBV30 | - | CASSRGANTDTQYF
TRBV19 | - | CASTMRGLSYGYTF
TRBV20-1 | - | CSTREETQYF
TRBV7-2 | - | CASSLGGRGSNEKLFFGSGTQHF
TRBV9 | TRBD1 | CASSVGGTDLMNTEAFF
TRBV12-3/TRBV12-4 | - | CASSFGGANQPQHF
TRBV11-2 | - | CASSSGVWVSEQYF
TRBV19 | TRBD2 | CASDPGGTVQYF
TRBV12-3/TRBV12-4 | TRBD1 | CASSQDRVVNTGELFF
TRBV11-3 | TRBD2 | CASSFSFGGSWREQYF
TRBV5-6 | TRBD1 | CASSLATGSAEGYTF
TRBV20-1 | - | CSADGDWEFFTDTQYF
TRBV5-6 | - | CAGSLGSRAETQYF
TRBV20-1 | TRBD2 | CSALGTSVTYEQYF
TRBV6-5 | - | CASRQGSAVTGELFF
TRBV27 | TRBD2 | CASSPHGGRAYNEQFF